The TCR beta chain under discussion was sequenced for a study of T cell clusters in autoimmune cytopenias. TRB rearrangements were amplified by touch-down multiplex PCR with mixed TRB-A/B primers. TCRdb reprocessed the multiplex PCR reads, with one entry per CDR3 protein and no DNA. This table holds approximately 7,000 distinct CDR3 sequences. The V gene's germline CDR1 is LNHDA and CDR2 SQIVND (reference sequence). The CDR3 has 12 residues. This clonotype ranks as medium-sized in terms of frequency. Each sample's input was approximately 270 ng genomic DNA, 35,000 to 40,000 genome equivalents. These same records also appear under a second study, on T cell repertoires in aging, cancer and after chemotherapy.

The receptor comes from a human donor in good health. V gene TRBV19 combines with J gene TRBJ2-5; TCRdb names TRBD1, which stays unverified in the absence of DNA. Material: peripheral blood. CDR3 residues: CASRGQQETQYF.